One and the same sample provided the 24 T cell receptor beta chains below, sequenced in a study of cytomegalovirus exposure and HLA in healthy donors. 13 Jbeta primers and 60 Vbeta primers were used for the PCR. Clones were sequenced by immunoSEQ multiplex PCR, and TCRdb holds only the in-frame ones, with some missing. The table has approximately 130,000 clones, 75% to 80% seen once. The specimen was PBMCs. These receptors all come from a woman between 35 and 50 years old in good health and CMV-seronegative.

The chain combines TRBV27 with TRBJ1-5; no clear D. Trimming cost V 6 bases and J 4 bases, with 7 bases left between them. The CDR3 consists of 12 residues. CDR1 MNHEY and CDR2 SMNVEV come from the germline V gene (reference sequence). The CDR3: CASSRLNQPQHF. CDR3 nucleotide sequence: TGTGCCAGCAGCAGGCTTAATCAGCCCCAGCATTTT.

CDR3 loop: CASRGTSGSYEQYF. CDR3 coding DNA: TGTGCCAGCAGAGGGACTAGCGGGAGTTACGAGCAGTACTTC. The chain links TRBV27 to TRBJ2-5; 14 nucleotides agree with TRBD2. TRBJ2-7 matches the DNA end more closely, so the J call is doubtful. The length of the CDR3 is 14 residues. Per germline, CDR1 MNHEY and CDR2 SMNVEV (reference sequence).

This clone was counted a few times. J is TRBJ1-1 and V is TRBV7-9; D perhaps matches TRBD1 (6 bases). The length of the CDR3 is 13 residues. CDR1 and CDR2 (germline): SEHNR, FQNEAQ (reference sequence). Trimming took 5 bases from V and 6 from J, leaving 13 bases between them. The CDR3 spells CASSATGGAEAFF. The CDR3 DNA reads as TGTGCCAGCAGCGCGACAGGAGGCGCTGAAGCTTTCTTT.

Turning to this clone: At one end, the junction sequence differs from germline, possibly due to a read error. The rearrangement links TRBV7-9 to TRBJ1-1; no firm D call. This CDR3 comprises 16 residues. CDR1 is SEHNR, CDR2 FQNEAQ, per germline (reference sequence). The CDR3 nucleotides are TGTTCCAGCAGCTTAAGTGTATCCGGGGTTGACACTGAAGCTTTCTTT. It encodes CSSSLSVSGVDTEAFF.

This rearrangement joins TRBV5-8 to TRBJ2-1, with TRBD1 as a possible D gene (5 bases). Trimming removed 0 bases at V and 5 bases at J, with 12 bases between. The V gene's germline CDR1 is SGHTS and CDR2 YDEGEE. The CDR3 is 15 amino acids. The CDR3 loop reads CASSLGRGWDNEQFF. In DNA, the CDR3 is TGTGCCAGCAGCTTGGGAAGGGGCTGGGACAATGAGCAGTTCTTC.

The V gene is TRBV7-9, the J gene TRBJ1-3; D ambiguous. CDR3 length: 14 residues. Per the germline V gene, CDR1 is SEHNR and CDR2 is FQNEAQ (reference sequence). V was trimmed by 2 bases and J by 0 bases, leaving 5 bases between them. CDR3 DNA sequence: TGTGCCAGCAGCTTAACGAGCTCTGGAAACACCATATATTTT. It codes for CASSLTSSGNTIYF. Drawing the rest from reference TRBV7-9 and TRBJ1-3, the complete variable domain is DTGVSQNPRHKITKRGQNVTFRCDPISEHNRLYWYRQTLGQGPEFLTYFQNEAQLEKSRLLSDRFSAERPKGSFSTLEIQRTEQGDSAMYLCASSLTSSGNTIYFGEGSWLTVV.

The rearrangement links TRBV19 to TRBJ2-1, with TRBD2 identical over 9 bases. Per germline, CDR1 LNHDA and CDR2 SQIVND (reference sequence). The CDR3 contains 16 residues. V gave up 6 bases and J gave up 4 bases; unmatched junction bases: 10. CDR3 nucleotide sequence: TGTGCCAGTAGGCCAACTGGTCTAGCGGGATACAATGAGCAGTTCTTC. It codes for CASRPTGLAGYNEQFF.

The J gene is TRBJ2-7, the V gene TRBV28; no clear D. Germline V lookup: CDR1 MDHEN, CDR2 SYDVKM. V was cut by 10 bases and J by 2 bases, with 15 bases left in between. The CDR3 runs to 13 residues. CDR3 sequence reads: CATTPTPTYEQYF. As DNA, the CDR3 is TGTGCCACCACACCCACCCCGACCTACGAGCAGTACTTC. Based on the CDR3 plus reference TRBV28 and TRBJ2-7, the full variable domain is DVKVTQSSRYLVKRTGEKVFLECVQDMDHENMFWYRQDPGLGLRLIYFSYDVKMKEKGDIPEGYSVSREKKERFSLILESASTNQTSMYLCATTPTPTYEQYFGPGTRLTVT.

This chain uses TRBV10-1 with TRBJ2-3; TRBD2 matches at 8 bases. The CDR3 runs to 15 residues. In germline, CDR1 is WNHNN, CDR2 SYGVQD (reference sequence). V lost 2 bases, J lost 8 bases, and 9 bases stayed unmatched. The CDR3 DNA sequence: TGCGCCAGCAGTGAGGTAACGGGAGGGTCAGGTACGCAGTATTTT. It translates to CASSEVTGGSGTQYF.

This clone was counted only a few times. V gene TRBV5-8 combines with J gene TRBJ2-3, with D perhaps matching TRBD1 (6 bases). CDR1 is SGHTS and CDR2 is YDEGEE in the germline V gene. V lost 4 bases and J 2 bases, leaving 14 bases between the germline ends. CDR3 length: 15 amino acids. For the CDR3, the DNA is TGTGCCAGCAGCCATCCAGGGGAAGCCACAGATACGCAGTATTTT. This sequence encodes CASSHPGEATDTQYF.

This clone was counted a few times. The chain combines TRBV6-1 with TRBJ1-1; 7 bases align to TRBD1. Trimming at V came to 0 bases and at J to 7 bases, leaving 2 bases not matched to a gene. Germline V gene data show CDR1 as MNHNS and CDR2 as SASEGT. The CDR3 spans 13 residues. CDR3: CASSEAGDSEAFF. The DNA for the CDR3 is TGTGCCAGCAGTGAAGCGGGGGACAGTGAAGCTTTCTTT.

This rearrangement joins TRBV21-1 to TRBJ2-1; TRBD1, as called in the table, went unchecked against the DNA. TRBV21-1 is designated a pseudogene. There are 14 residues in the CDR3. The CDR3 spells CASIPGTGISEQFF. The CDR3 DNA sequence: TGTGCCAGCATCCCCGGGACAGGGATTAGTGAGCAGTTCTTC.

This rearrangement joins TRBV19 to TRBJ2-1, with 8 bases matching TRBD1. This CDR3 contains 14 residues. The V segment lost 7 bases and the J segment 9 bases; nucleotides outside the gene matches: 11. The germline CDR1 and CDR2 sequences are LNHDA and SQIVND (reference sequence). The CDR3 sequence: CASNIGQGLTEQFF. The CDR3 DNA is TGTGCCAGTAATATCGGACAGGGCCTTACTGAGCAGTTCTTC.

V gene TRBV7-3 combines with J gene TRBJ2-7; 10 nucleotides match TRBD2. Germline CDR1 and CDR2: SGHTA and FQGTGA. Trimming removed 5 bases from V and 5 bases from J; junction bases left unmatched: 9. The CDR3 contains 15 residues. The CDR3: CASSTGSGRANEQYF. CDR3 nucleotide sequence: TGTGCCAGCAGCACCGGGAGCGGGAGGGCCAACGAGCAGTACTTC.

This chain joins TRBV7-2 and TRBJ2-1; 7 bases align to TRBD2. In germline, CDR1 is SGHTA, CDR2 FQGNSA. With V trimmed by 3 bases and J by 4 bases, 6 bases remained unmatched. This CDR3 is built from 15 residues. The CDR3 here is CASSFGLGRYNEQFF. The DNA of the CDR3 is TGTGCCAGCAGCTTCGGACTAGGCAGGTACAATGAGCAGTTCTTC.

This sequence joins TRBV28 and TRBJ2-1, with D perhaps matching TRBD2 (7 bases). Trimming took 3 bases from V and 4 from J, leaving 16 bases between them. The germline V gene has CDR1 MDHEN and CDR2 SYDVKM. This CDR3 region has 16 residues. The CDR3 here is CASSLGGGGGYNEQFF. The CDR3 DNA is TGTGCCAGCAGTTTGGGGGGGGGCGGAGGGTACAATGAGCAGTTCTTC.

The rearrangement joins TRBV6-5 to TRBJ1-1; D possibly corresponds to TRBD1 (6 bases). V was trimmed by 5 bases and J by 6 bases, leaving 13 bases between them. This CDR3 comprises 13 residues. Per germline, CDR1 MNHEY and CDR2 SVGAGI. The CDR3 DNA reads TGTGCCAGCAGTCCCCAGGGGTTCCCTGAAGCTTTCTTT. Protein product: CASSPQGFPEAFF.

The chain has TRBV15 and TRBJ2-7; D might be TRBD2 (5 bases). Germline CDR1 reads LNHNV; CDR2 reads YYDKDF (reference sequence). V lost 0 bases and J lost 0, with 12 bases in between. The CDR3 loop spans 16 amino acids. The DNA for the CDR3 is TGTGCCACCAGCAGAGACCTAGCAGCCTCCTCCTACGAGCAGTACTTC. It codes for CATSRDLAASSYEQYF.

The V and J genes are TRBV6-4 and TRBJ2-3; 7 nucleotides align to TRBD2. Germline V gives CDR1 MRHNA, CDR2 SNTAGT. The CDR3 has 14 residues. Germline trimming cut 6 bases from V and 7 bases from J; bases unmatched to any gene: 10. The CDR3 DNA is TGTGCCAGCAGAAAGCAAGCGGGACTCAATACGCAGTATTTT. Protein: CASRKQAGLNTQYF.

This sequence joins TRBV7-9 and TRBJ2-3; tentative D call: TRBD2 (5 bases). CDR1 and CDR2 (germline): SEHNR, FQNEAQ (reference sequence). The CDR3 totals 15 residues. Trimming left V 1 base short and J 0 bases short, with 8 bases between. CDR3 sequence: CASSLEGGSTDTQYF. CDR3 nucleotides: TGTGCCAGCAGCTTAGAGGGCGGGAGCACAGATACGCAGTATTTT.

The chain recombines TRBV7-9 with TRBJ1-2; no clear D gene. V was shortened by 2 bases and J by 8 bases, with 6 bases between the two germline ends. CDR3 size: 11 residues. CDR1 and CDR2 from the germline V gene are SEHNR and FQNEAQ (reference sequence). CDR3 residues: CASSLTEGYTF. CDR3 sequence (DNA): TGTGCCAGCAGCTTAACTGAGGGCTACACCTTC.

V is TRBV5-4 and J is TRBJ2-3; 10 bases are a match to TRBD1. V lost 4 bases to trimming and J lost 2 bases; unmatched junction nucleotides: 7. This CDR3 region has 16 residues. Germline V gene sequence: CDR1 SGHNT, CDR2 YYREEE (reference sequence). CDR3 nucleotides: TGTGCCAGCAGCCCACGGGACAGGGGCTCCACAGATACGCAGTATTTT. Protein: CASSPRDRGSTDTQYF.

The chain employs TRBV7-2 and TRBJ2-7; TRBD1 aligns across 9 bases. This CDR3 contains 14 residues. In germline, CDR1 is SGHTA, CDR2 FQGNSA. V was pared by 1 base and J by 6 bases, with 4 bases of the junction left unmatched. The CDR3 region has the DNA TGTGCCAGCAGCTTAGTGGCGACAGGGGGCGAGCAGTACTTC. Encoded protein: CASSLVATGGEQYF.

This clone has only one observation. V and J are TRBV7-2 and TRBJ2-7; D gene unclear. Germline loops: CDR1 SGHTA, CDR2 FQGNSA. This CDR3 is 14 amino acids long. V lost 1 base and J lost 4, with 11 bases in between. DNA for the CDR3: TGTGCCAGCAGCTTAGGGGTCACAGTATACGAGCAGTACTTC. Protein product: CASSLGVTVYEQYF.